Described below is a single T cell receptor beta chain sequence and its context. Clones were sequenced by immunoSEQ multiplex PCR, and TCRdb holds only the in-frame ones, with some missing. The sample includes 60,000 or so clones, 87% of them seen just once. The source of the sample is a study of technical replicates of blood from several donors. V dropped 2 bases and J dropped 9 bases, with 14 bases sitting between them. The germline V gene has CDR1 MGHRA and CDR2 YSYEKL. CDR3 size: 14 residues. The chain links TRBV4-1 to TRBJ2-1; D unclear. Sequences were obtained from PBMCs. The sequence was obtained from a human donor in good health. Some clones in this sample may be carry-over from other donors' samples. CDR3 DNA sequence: TGCGCCAGCAGCCAAAAACTCCTCTCCGTTGAGCAGTTCTTC. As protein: CASSQKLLSVEQFF.